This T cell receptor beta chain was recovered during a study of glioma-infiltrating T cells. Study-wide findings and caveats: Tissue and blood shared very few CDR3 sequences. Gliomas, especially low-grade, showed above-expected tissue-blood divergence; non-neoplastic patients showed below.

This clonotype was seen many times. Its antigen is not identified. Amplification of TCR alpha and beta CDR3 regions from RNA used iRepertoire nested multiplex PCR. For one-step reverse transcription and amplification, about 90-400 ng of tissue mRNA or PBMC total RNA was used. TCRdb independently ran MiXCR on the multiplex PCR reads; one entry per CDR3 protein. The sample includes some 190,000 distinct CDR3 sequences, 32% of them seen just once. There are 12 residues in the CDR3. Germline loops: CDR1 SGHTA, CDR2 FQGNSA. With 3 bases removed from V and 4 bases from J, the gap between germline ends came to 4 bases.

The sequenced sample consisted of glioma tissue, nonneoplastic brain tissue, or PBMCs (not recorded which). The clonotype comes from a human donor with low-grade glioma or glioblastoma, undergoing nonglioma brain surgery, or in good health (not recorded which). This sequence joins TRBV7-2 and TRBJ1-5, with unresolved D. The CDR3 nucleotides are TGTGCCAGCAGCTTGGATAATCAGCCCCAGCATTTT. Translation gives CASSLDNQPQHF.